Reported below is one T cell receptor (beta chain). This sample was included in a study of radiation and T cells in renal cell carcinoma. The protocol was immunoSEQ multiplex PCR, while the TCRdb copy is restricted to in-frame clones and leaves out a portion. Of some 130,000 clones in the sample, 75% to 90% were seen once. Specified time point: blood 2 weeks post-SBRT. Treatment indicated: 15 Gy SBRT to primary tumor, nephrectomy 4 weeks later. The CDR3 extends over 14 amino acids. V was clipped by 2 bases and J by 6 bases; unmatched bases: 4. The V gene's germline CDR1 is SGDLS and CDR2 YYNGEE. The sequence was collected from a woman aged 55-70 years with renal cell carcinoma. The chain has TRBV9 and TRBJ2-2; 7 bases line up with TRBD1. This specimen consisted of blood, obtained from a patient whose treatment included radiotherapy and nephrectomy. The CDR3 here is CASSVDRAAGELFF. The CDR3 region has the DNA TGTGCCAGCAGCGTCGACAGGGCGGCCGGGGAGCTGTTTTTT.